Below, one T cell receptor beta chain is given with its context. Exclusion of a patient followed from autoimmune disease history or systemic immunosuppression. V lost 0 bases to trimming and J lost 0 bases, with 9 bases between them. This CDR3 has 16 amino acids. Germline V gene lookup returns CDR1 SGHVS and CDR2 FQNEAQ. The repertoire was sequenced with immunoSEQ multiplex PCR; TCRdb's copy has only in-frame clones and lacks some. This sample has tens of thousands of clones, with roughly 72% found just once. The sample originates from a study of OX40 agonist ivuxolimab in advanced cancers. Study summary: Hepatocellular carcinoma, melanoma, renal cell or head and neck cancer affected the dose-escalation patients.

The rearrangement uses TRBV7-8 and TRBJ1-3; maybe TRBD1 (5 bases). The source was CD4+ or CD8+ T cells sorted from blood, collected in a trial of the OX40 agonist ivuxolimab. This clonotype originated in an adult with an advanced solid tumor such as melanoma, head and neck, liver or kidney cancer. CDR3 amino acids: CASSLATGRSGNTIYF. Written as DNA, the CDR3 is TGTGCCAGCAGCTTAGCAACAGGCCGCTCTGGAAACACCATATATTTT.